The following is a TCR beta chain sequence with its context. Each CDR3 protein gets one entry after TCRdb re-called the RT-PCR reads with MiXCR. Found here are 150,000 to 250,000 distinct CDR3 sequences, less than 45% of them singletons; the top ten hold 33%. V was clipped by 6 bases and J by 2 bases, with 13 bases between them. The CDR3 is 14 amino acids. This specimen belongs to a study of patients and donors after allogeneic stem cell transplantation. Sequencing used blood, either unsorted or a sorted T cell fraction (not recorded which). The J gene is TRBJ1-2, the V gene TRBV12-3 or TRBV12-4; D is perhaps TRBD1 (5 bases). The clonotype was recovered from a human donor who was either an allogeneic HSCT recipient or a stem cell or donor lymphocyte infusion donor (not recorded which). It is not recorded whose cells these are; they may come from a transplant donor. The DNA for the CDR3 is TGTGCCAGCAGGGGGGTTAGGGGAAACTATGGCTACACCTTC. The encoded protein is CASRGVRGNYGYTF.